This T cell receptor beta chain stems from a study of T cells in Graves' hyperthyroidism and ophthalmopathy. The CDR3 regions of TCR beta were amplified from RNA transcripts. The HTBI primer set drove a first-round RT-PCR of the TCR CDR3. TCRdb itself ran the multiplex PCR reads through MiXCR, one entry per CDR3 protein. The table includes roughly 500,000 distinct CDR3 sequences, 35% to 50% detected once. CDR1 MGHDK and CDR2 SYGVNS come from the germline V gene. The CDR3 is 15 amino acids. V dropped 6 bases and J dropped 2; count of bases not matched to a gene: 9. General study results and limits: Blood also showed most of the thyroid clonotypes that were expanded above 0.001.

For this clonotype: Its antigen is unknown.

This TCR was recovered from an adult woman with Graves' disease, either hyperthyroidism or ophthalmopathy (not recorded which). Specimen: peripheral blood or thyroid tissue (not recorded which). The chain couples TRBV25-1 to TRBJ2-5; 7 bases are shared with TRBD1. CDR3: CASSKPGQTQETQYF. The CDR3 region has the DNA TGTGCCAGCAGCAAACCGGGACAGACACAAGAGACCCAGTACTTC.